This T cell receptor (beta chain) was sequenced in a study of blood T cells in healthy people across ages. The CDR3 runs to 14 residues. With 3 bases removed from V and 6 bases from J, the gap between germline ends came to 11 bases. The second PCR ran about 6 to 11 cycles with a sample-barcoded 5' primer and J-beta primers. TCRdb re-derived calls from the 5' RACE reads in MiXCR, one entry per CDR3 protein. Among 500,000 to 650,000 distinct CDR3 sequences listed, about 26% were seen once. In addition, the sample was reused for a study of T cells of mothers and their children.

The sequenced material came from blood. This sequence originates from a boy between 2 and 10 years old in good health. The V and J genes are TRBV23-1 and TRBJ2-2; D is possibly TRBD2 (5 bases). TRBV23-1 is an ORF, with its function uncertain. This chain's CDR3 is CASSQPSGSGELFF. The CDR3 DNA sequence: TGCGCCAGCAGTCAGCCTTCGGGGTCCGGGGAGCTGTTTTTT.